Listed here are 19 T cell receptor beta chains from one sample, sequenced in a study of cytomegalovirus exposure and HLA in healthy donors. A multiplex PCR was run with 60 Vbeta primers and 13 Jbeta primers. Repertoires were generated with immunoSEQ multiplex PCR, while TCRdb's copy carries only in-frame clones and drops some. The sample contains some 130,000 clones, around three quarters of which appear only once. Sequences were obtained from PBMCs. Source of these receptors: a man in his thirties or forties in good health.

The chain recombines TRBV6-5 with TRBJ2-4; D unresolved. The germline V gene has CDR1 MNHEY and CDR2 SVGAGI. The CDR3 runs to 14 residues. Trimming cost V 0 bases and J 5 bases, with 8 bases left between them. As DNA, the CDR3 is TGTGCCAGCAGTTACTCGAACAGACAAAACATTCAGTACTTC. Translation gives CASSYSNRQNIQYF.

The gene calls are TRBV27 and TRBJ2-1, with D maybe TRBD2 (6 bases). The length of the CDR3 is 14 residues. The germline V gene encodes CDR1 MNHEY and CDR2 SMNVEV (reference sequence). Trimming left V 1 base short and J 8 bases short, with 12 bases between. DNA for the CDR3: TGTGCCAGCAGTTTATGGGCGGGAAACCATGAGCAGTTCTTC. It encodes CASSLWAGNHEQFF.

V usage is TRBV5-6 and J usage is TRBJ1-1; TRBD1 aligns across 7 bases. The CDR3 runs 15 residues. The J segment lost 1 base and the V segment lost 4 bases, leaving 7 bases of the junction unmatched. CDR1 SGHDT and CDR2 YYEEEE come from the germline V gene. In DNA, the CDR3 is TGTGCCAGCAGCCTCTGGAACAGGGGGAACACTGAAGCTTTCTTT. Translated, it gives CASSLWNRGNTEAFF.

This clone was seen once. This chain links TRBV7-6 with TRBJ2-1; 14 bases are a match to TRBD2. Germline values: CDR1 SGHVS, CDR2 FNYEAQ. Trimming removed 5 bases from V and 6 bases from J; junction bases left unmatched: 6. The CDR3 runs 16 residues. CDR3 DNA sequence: TGTGCCAGCAGCCCTCAGGGACTAGCGGGGGCCAATGAGCAGTTCTTC. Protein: CASSPQGLAGANEQFF.

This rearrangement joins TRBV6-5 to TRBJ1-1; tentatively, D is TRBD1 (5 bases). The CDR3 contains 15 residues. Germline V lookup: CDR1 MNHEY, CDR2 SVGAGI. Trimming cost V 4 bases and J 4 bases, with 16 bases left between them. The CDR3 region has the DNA TGTGCCAGCAGTTTTTCCCAGGGCCCGAGCACTGAAGCTTTCTTT. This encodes CASSFSQGPSTEAFF.

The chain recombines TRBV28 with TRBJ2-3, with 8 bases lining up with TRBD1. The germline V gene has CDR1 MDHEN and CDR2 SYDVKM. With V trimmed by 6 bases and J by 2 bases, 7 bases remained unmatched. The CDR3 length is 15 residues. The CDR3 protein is CASRLGQEFTDTQYF. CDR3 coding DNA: TGTGCCAGCAGGTTGGGACAGGAGTTCACAGATACGCAGTATTTT.

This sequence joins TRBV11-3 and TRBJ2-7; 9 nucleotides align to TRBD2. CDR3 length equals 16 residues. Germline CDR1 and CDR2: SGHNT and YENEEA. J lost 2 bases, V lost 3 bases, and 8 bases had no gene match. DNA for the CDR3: TGTGCCAGCAGCTTGAGGTCTAGCGGGGCCGCCTACGAGCAGTACTTC. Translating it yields CASSLRSSGAAYEQYF.

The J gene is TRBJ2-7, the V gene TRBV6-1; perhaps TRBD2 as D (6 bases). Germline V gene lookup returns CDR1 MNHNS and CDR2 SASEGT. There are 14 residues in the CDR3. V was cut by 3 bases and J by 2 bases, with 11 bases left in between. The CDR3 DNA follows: TGTGCCAGCAGTGACGCGGGACCCACCTACGAGCAGTACTTC. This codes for CASSDAGPTYEQYF.

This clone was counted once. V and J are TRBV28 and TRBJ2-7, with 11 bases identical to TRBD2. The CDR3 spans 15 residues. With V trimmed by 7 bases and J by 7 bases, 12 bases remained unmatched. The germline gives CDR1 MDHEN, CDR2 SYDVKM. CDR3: CASTPHPGTSGEQYF. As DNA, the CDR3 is TGTGCCAGCACTCCCCACCCCGGGACTAGCGGAGAGCAGTACTTC.

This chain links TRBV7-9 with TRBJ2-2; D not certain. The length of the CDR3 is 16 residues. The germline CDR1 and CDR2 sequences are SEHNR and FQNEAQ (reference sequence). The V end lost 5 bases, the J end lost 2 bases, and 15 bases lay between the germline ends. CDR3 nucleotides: TGTGCCAGCAGCCAAGTCCAGGCTGCTAACACCGGGGAGCTGTTTTTT. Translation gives CASSQVQAANTGELFF.

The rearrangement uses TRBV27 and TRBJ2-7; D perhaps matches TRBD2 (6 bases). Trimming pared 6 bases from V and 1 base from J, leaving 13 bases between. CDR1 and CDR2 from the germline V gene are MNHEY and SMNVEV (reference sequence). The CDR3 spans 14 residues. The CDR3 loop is CASRWDLFSYEQYF. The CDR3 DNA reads TGTGCCAGCAGATGGGACTTATTTTCCTACGAGCAGTACTTC.

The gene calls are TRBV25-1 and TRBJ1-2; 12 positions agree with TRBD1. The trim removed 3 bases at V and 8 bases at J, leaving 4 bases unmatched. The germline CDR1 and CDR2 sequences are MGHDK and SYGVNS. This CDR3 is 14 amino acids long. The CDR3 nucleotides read TGTGCCAGCAGTGAGGGACAGGGGGCGCTCGGCTACACCTTC. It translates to CASSEGQGALGYTF.

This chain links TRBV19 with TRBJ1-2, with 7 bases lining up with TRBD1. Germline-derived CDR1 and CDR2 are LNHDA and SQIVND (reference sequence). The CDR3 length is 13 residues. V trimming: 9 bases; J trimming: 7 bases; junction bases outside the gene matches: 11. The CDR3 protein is CASTLGTVPGYTF. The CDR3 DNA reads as TGTGCCAGCACCCTAGGGACAGTGCCTGGCTACACCTTC.

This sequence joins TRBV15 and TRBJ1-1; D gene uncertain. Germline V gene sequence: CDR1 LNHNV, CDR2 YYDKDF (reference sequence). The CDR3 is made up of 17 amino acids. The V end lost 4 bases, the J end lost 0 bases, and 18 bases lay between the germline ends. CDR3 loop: CATSNRLEGPLNTEAFF. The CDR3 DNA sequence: TGTGCCACCAGCAACAGATTGGAGGGCCCGTTGAACACTGAAGCTTTCTTT.

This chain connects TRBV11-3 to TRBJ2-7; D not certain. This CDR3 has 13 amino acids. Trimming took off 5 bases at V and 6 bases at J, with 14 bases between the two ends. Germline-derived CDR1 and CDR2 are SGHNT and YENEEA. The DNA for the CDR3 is TGTGCCAGCAGCCATGACAACCCGCTCGAGCAGTACTTC. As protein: CASSHDNPLEQYF.

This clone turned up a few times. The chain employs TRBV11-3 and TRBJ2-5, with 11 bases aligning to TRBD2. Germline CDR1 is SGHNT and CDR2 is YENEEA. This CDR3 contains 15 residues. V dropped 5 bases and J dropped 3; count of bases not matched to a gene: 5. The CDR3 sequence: CASSPGTSGEETQYF. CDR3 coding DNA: TGTGCCAGCAGCCCAGGGACTAGCGGTGAAGAGACCCAGTACTTC.

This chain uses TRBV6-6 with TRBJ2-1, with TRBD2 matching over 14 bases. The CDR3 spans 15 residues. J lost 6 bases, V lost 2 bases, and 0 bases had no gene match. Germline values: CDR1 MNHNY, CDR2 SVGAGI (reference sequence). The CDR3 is CASSYGTSGGNEQFF. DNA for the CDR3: TGTGCCAGCAGTTACGGGACTAGCGGGGGCAATGAGCAGTTCTTC.

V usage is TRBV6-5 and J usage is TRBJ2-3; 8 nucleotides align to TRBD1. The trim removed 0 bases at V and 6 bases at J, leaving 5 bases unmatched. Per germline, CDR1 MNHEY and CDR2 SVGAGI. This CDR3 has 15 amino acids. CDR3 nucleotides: TGTGCCAGCAGTTACTCCCAGGGGGCGTATGATACGCAGTATTTT. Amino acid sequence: CASSYSQGAYDTQYF.

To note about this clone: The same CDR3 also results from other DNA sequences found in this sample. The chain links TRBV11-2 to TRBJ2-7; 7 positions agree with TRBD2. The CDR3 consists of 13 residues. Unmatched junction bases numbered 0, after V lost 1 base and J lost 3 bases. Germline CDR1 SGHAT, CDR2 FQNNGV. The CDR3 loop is CASSLGGGYEQYF. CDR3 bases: TGTGCCAGCAGCTTAGGCGGGGGCTACGAGCAGTACTTC.